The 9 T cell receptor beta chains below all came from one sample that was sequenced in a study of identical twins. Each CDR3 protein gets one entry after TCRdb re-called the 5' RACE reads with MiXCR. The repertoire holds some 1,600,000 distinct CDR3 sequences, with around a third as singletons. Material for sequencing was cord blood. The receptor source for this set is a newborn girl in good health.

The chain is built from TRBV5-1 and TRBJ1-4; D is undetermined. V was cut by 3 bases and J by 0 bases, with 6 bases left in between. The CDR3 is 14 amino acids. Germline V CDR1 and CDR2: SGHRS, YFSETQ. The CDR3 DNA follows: TGCGCCAGCAGCTCTCTTTCAACTAATGAAAAACTGTTTTTT. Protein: CASSSLSTNEKLFF.

The CDR3: CSARVNSGYSNQPQHF. DNA of the CDR3: TGCAGTGCTAGAGTGAACAGCGGGTATAGCAATCAGCCCCAGCATTTT. V gene TRBV20-1 combines with J gene TRBJ1-5; D gene unclear. Trimming pared 1 base from V and 0 bases from J, leaving 13 bases between. The CDR3 totals 16 residues. The germline CDR1 and CDR2 sequences are DFQATT and SNEGSKA (reference sequence).

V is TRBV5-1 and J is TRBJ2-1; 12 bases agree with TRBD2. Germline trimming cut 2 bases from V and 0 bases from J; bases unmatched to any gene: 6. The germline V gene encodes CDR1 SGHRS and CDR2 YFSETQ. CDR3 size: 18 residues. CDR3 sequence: CASSFLAGGPVSYNEQFF. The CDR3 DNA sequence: TGCGCCAGCAGCTTTCTAGCGGGGGGGCCAGTCTCCTACAATGAGCAGTTCTTC. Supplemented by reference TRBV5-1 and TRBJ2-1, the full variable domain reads KAGVTQTPRYLIKTRGQQVTLSCSPISGHRSVSWYQQTPGQGLQFLFEYFSETQRNKGNFPGRFSGRQFSNSRSEMNVSTLELGDSALYLCASSFLAGGPVSYNEQFFGPGTRLTVL.

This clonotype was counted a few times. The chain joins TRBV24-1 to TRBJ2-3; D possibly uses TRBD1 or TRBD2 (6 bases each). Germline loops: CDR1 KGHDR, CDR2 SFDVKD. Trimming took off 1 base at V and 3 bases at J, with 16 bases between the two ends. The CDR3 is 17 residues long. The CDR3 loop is CATSDFPRRGRTDTQYF. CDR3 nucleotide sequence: TGTGCCACCAGTGATTTCCCACGGAGGGGGAGGACAGATACGCAGTATTTT.

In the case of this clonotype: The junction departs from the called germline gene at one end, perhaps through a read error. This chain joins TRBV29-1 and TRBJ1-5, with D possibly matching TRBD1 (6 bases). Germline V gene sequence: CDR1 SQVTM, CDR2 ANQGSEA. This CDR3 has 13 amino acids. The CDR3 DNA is TGCAGCGTTCAACAGGGTCTCAATCAGCCCAAGCATTTT. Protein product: CSVQQGLNQPKHF. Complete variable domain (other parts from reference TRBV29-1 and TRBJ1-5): SAVISQKPSRDICQRGTSLTIQCQVDSQVTMMFWYRQQPGQSLTLIATANQGSEATYESGFVIDKFPISRPNLTFSTLTVSNMSPEDSSIYLCSVQQGLNQPKHFGDGTRLSIL.

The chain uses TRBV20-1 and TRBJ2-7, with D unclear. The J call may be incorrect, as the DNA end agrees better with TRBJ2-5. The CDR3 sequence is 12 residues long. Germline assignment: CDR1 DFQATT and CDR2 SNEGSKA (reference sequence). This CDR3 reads CSARDTWETQYF. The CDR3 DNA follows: TGCAGTGCTAGAGATACCTGGGAGACCCAGTACTTC.

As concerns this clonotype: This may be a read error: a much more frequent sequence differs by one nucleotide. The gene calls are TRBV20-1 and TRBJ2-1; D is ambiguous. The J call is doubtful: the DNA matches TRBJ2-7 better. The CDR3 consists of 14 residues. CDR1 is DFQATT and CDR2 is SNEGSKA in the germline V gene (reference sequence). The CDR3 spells CSAGRGSRMNEQYF. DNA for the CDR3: TGCAGTGCTGGACGTGGGTCCCGTATGAATGAGCAGTACTTC.

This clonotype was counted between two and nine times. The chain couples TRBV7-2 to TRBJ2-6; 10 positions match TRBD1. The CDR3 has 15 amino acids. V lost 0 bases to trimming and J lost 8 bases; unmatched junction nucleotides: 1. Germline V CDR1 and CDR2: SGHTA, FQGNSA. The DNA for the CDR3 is TGTGCCAGCAGCTTAGCGGGACAGGGGACCAACGTCCTGACTTTC. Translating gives CASSLAGQGTNVLTF.

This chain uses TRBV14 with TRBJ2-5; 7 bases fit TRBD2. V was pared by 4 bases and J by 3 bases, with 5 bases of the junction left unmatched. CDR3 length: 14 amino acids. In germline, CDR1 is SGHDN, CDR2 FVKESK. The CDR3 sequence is CASSPGTIEETQYF. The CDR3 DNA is TGTGCCAGCAGCCCCGGGACTATCGAAGAGACCCAGTACTTC.